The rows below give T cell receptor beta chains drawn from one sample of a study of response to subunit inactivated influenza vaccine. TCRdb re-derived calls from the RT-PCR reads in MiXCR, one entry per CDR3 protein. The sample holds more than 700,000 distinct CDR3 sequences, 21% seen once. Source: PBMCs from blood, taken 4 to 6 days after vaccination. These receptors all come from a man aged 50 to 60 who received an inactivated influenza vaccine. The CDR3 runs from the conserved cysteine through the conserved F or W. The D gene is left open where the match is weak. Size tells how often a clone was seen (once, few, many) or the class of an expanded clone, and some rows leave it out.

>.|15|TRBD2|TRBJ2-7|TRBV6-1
CASSPGLAGYWEQYF
TGTGCCAGCAGCCCTGGACTAGCGGGTTATTGGGAGCAGTACTTC
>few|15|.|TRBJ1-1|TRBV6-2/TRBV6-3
CASSSSGNLNTEAFF
TGTGCCAGCAGTTCATCAGGGAACCTGAACACTGAAGCTTTCTTT
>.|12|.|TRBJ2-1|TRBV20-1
CSANGAVNEQFF
TGCAGTGCTAACGGGGCCGTCAATGAGCAGTTCTTC
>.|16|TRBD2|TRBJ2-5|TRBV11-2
CASAISSGGLRGTQYF
TGTGCCAGCGCAATTTCTAGCGGGGGGCTCAGGGGGACCCAGTACTTC
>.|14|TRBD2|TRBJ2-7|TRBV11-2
CASSLAAGRDEQYF
TGTGCCAGCAGCTTAGCGGCAGGGAGGGACGAGCAGTACTTC
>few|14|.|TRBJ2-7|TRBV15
CATSRDRWSYEQYF
TGTGCCACCAGCAGAGATAGGTGGAGCTACGAGCAGTACTTC
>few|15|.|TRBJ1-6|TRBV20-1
CSARFSIGGNSPLHF
TGCAGTGCTAGGTTTAGTATTGGGGGAAATTCACCCCTCCACTTT
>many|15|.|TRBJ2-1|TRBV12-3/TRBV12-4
CASRTGTGAYNEQFF
TGTGCCAGCAGGACCGGGACCGGGGCCTACAATGAGCAGTTCTTC
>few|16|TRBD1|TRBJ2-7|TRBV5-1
CASSLSPGTVRDEQYF
TGCGCCAGCAGCTTAAGCCCCGGGACAGTAAGAGACGAGCAGTACTTC
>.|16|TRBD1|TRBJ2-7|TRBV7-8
CASSQISGGASYEQYF
TGTGCCAGCAGCCAAATTTCAGGGGGAGCCTCCTACGAGCAGTACTTC
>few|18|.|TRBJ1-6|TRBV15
CATSRDREGDSYNSPLHF
TGTGCCACCAGCAGAGATCGAGAGGGCGACTCCTATAATTCACCCCTCCACTTT
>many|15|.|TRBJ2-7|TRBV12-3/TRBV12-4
CASSLTTGVSVEQYF
TGTGCCAGCAGTTTAACCACAGGCGTATCGGTCGAGCAGTACTTC
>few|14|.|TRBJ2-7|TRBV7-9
CASSPTRGVYEQYF
TGTGCCAGCAGCCCGACTAGGGGGGTCTACGAGCAGTACTTC
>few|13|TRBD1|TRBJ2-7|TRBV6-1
CASAGQGSHEQYF
TGTGCCAGTGCGGGACAGGGGAGCCACGAGCAGTACTTC
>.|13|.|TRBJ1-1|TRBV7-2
CASSLFGGLEAFF
TGTGCCAGCAGCTTATTCGGGGGCCTTGAAGCTTTCTTT
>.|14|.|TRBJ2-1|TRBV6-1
CASIVPGTRNEQFF
TGTGCCAGCATAGTCCCCGGGACAAGAAATGAGCAGTTCTTC
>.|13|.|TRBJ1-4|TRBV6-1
CASKREGLEKLFF
TGTGCCAGCAAAAGGGAGGGGTTGGAAAAACTGTTTTTT
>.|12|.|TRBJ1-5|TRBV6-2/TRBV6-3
CASSGAGQPQHF
TGTGCCAGTTCAGGGGCTGGGCAGCCCCAGCATTTT
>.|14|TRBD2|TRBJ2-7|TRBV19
CASSISGRASEQYF
TGTGCCAGTAGTATTAGCGGGAGGGCCTCGGAGCAGTACTTC
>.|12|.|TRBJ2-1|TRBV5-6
CASRGGPNEQFF
TGTGCCAGCAGGGGGGGTCCCAATGAGCAGTTCTTC
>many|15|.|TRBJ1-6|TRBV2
CASSDKDLRNSPLHF
TGTGCCAGCAGTGACAAGGACTTACGGAATTCACCCCTCCACTTT
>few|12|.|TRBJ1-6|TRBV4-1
CASSPTIGSLHF
TGCGCCAGCAGCCCCACTATCGGGTCCCTCCACTTT
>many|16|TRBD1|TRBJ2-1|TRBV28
CASSYSPGQGHNEQFF
TGTGCCAGCAGTTACTCGCCGGGACAGGGTCACAATGAGCAGTTCTTC
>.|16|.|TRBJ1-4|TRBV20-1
CSARDIGGTYNEKLFF
TGCAGTGCTAGAGATATTGGAGGGACATATAATGAAAAACTGTTTTTT
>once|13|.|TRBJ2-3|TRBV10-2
CASKILDTDTQYF
TGCGCCAGCAAGATCTTAGACACAGATACGCAGTATTTT
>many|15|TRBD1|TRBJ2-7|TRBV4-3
CASSQGQGASYEQYF
TGCGCCAGCAGCCAAGGACAGGGGGCGAGTTACGAGCAGTACTTC
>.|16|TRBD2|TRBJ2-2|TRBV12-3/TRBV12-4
CASRRTSGGDTGELFF
TGTGCCAGCAGGCGTACTAGCGGGGGTGACACCGGGGAGCTGTTTTTT
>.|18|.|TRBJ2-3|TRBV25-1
CAISGPRQAFSSTDTQYF
TGTGCCATCAGTGGCCCCCGACAGGCATTCTCGAGCACAGATACGCAGTATTTT
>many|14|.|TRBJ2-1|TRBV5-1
CASSLGDTYNEQFF
TGTGCCAGCAGTTTGGGAGATACCTACAATGAGCAGTTCTTC
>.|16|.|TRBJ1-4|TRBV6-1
CASSPIGGGISEKLFF
TGTGCCAGCAGCCCCATTGGGGGGGGAATAAGTGAAAAACTGTTTTTT
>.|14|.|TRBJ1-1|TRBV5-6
CASSLMLGGTEAFF
TGTGCCAGCAGCTTGATGCTGGGAGGTACTGAAGCTTTCTTT
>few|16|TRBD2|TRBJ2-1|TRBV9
CASSGTSASSYNEQFF
TGTGCCAGCAGCGGCACTAGCGCCAGCTCCTACAATGAGCAGTTCTTC
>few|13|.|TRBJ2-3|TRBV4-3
CASSQDPGDTQYF
TGCGCCAGCAGCCAAGACCCCGGGGATACGCAGTATTTT
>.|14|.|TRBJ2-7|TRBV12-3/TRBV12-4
CASSHPTRDYEQYF
TGTGCCAGCAGTCACCCGACTAGAGACTACGAGCAGTACTTC
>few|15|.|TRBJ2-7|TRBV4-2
CASSQDRGSSYEQYF
TGTGCCAGCAGCCAAGATAGAGGCAGTTCCTACGAGCAGTACTTC
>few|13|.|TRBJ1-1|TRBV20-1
CSARERAGAEAFF
TGCAGTGCTAGAGAAAGGGCAGGGGCTGAAGCTTTCTTT
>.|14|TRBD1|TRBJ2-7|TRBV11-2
CASSIRDRGHPGDF
TGTGCCAGCAGCATCCGGGACAGGGGCCATCCAGGTGACTTC
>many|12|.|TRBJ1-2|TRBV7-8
CASSQNFYGYTF
TGTGCCAGCAGCCAGAACTTCTATGGCTACACCTTC
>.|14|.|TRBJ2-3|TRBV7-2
CASSPETRPDTQYF
TGTGCCAGCAGCCCCGAGACTAGACCAGATACGCAGTATTTT
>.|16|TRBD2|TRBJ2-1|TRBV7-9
CASSLEAGGRYNEQFF
TGTGCCAGCAGCTTAGAGGCGGGAGGTCGCTACAATGAGCAGTTCTTC
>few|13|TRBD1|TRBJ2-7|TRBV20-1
CSARGQGANEQYF
TGCAGTGCTAGAGGGCAGGGGGCGAACGAGCAGTACTTC
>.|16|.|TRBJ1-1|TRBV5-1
CASSLGGTAVNTEAFF
TGCGCCAGCAGCTTGGGCGGCACCGCAGTGAACACTGAAGCTTTCTTT
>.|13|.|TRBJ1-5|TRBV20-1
CSARGWGDQPQHF
TGCAGTGCTAGGGGTTGGGGGGACCAGCCCCAGCATTTT
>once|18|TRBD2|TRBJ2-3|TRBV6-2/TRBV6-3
CASSYPEILAGLTDTQYF
TGTGCCAGCAGTTACCCCGAAATTCTAGCGGGCCTCACAGATACGCAGTATTTT
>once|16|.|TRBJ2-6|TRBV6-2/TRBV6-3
CASTKEWSSGANVLTF
TGTGCCAGCACGAAGGAGTGGAGCTCTGGGGCCAACGTCCTGACTTTC
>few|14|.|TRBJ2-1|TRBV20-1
CSATIWTRTNEQFF
TGCAGTGCCACTATTTGGACGCGAACCAATGAGCAGTTCTTC
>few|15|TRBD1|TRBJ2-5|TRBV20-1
CSASGGQAWSRTQYF
TGCAGTGCTAGCGGGGGACAGGCGTGGAGTCGGACCCAGTACTTC
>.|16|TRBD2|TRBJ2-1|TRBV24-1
CATSDLRSGNGNEQFF
TGTGCCACCAGTGATTTGCGTAGCGGGAATGGCAATGAGCAGTTCTTC
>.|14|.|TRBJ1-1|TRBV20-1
CSARSGHPNTEAFF
TGCAGTGCTAGGTCGGGACACCCGAACACTGAAGCTTTCTTT
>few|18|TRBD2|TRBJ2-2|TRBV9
CASSVGASGSPNTGELFF
TGTGCCAGCAGCGTAGGGGCTAGCGGGAGTCCGAACACCGGGGAGCTGTTTTTT
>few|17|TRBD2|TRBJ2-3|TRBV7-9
CASSLGSGRESTDTQYF
TGTGCCAGCAGCTTAGGTAGCGGGAGAGAGAGTACAGATACGCAGTATTTT
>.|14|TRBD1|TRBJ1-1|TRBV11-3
CASSLSGTGGQAFF
TGTGCCAGCAGCTTAAGTGGGACAGGGGGCCAGGCTTTCTTT
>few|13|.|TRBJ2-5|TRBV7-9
CASSQPFQETQYF
TGTGCCAGCAGCCAGCCATTTCAAGAGACCCAGTACTTC
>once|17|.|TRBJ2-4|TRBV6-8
CASSYSMPQLAKNIQYF
TGTGCCAGCAGTTACTCGATGCCCCAGCTAGCCAAAAACATTCAGTATTTC
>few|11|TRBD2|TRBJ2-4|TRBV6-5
CASRGGGIQYF
TGTGCCAGCCGAGGCGGGGGCATTCAGTACTTC